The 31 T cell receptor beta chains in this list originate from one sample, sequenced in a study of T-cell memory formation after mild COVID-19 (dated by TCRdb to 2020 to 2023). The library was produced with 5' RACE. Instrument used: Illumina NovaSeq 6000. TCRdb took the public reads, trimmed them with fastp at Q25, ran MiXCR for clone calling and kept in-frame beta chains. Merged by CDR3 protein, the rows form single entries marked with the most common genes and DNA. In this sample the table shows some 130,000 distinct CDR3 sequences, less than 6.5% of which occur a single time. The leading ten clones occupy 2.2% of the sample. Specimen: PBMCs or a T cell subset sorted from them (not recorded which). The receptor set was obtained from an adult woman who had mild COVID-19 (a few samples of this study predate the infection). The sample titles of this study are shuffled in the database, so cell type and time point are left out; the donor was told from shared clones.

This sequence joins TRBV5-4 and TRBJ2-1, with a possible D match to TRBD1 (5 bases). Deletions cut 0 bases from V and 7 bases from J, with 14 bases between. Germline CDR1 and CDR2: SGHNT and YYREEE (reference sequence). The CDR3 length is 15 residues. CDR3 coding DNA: TGTGCCAGCAGCTTGGATTTACAGGCCAGGAATGAGCAGTTCTTC. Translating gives CASSLDLQARNEQFF.

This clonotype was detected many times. Here the CDR3 reads CASSVGGSKNIQYF. DNA of the CDR3: TGTGCCAGCAGCGTAGGAGGTTCCAAAAACATTCAGTACTTC. V and J are TRBV9 and TRBJ2-4, with unresolved D. The CDR3 is 14 amino acids. Trimming stripped 0 bases from V and 2 bases from J, with 6 bases between. Germline assignment: CDR1 SGDLS and CDR2 YYNGEE.

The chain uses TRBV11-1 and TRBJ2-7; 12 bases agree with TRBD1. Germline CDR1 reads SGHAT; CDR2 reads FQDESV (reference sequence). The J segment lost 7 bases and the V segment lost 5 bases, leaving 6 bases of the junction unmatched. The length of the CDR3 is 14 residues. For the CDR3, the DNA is TGTGCCAGCAGCACCGGGACAGGGGGCCGTGAGCAGTACTTC. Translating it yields CASSTGTGGREQYF. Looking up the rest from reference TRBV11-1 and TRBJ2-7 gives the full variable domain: EAEVAQSPRYKITEKSQAVAFWCDPISGHATLYWYRQILGQGPELLVQFQDESVVDDSQLPKDRFSAERLKGVDSTLKIQPAELGDSAMYLCASSTGTGGREQYFGPGTRLTVT.

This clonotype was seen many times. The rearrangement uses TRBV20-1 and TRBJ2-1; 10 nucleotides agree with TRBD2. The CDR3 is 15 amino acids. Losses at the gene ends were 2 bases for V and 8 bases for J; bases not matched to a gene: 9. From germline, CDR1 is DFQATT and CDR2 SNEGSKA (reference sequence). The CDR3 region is CSARLSGRKDHEQFF. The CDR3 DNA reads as TGCAGTGCTAGACTTAGCGGGAGGAAAGACCATGAGCAGTTCTTC.

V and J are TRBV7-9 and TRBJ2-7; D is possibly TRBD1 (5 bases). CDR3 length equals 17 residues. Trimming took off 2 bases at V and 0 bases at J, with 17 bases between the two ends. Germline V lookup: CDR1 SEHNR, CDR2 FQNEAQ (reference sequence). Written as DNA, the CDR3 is TGTGCCAGCAGCTTATACCCCCAGGGAAGTCCCTCCTACGAGCAGTACTTC. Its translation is CASSLYPQGSPSYEQYF. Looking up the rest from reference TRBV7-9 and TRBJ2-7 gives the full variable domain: DTGVSQNPRHKITKRGQNVTFRCDPISEHNRLYWYRQTLGQGPEFLTYFQNEAQLEKSRLLSDRFSAERPKGSFSTLEIQRTEQGDSAMYLCASSLYPQGSPSYEQYFGPGTRLTVT.

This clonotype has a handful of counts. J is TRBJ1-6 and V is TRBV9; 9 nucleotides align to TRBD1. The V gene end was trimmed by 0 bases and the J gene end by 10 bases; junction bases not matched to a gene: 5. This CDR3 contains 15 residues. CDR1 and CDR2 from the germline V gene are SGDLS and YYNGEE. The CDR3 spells CASSVEGQGYSPLHF. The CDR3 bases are TGTGCCAGCAGCGTAGAGGGACAGGGTTACTCACCCCTCCACTTT.

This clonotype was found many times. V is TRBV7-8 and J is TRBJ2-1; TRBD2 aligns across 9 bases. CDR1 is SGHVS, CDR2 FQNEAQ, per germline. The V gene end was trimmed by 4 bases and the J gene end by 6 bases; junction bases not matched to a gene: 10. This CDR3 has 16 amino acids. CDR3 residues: CASSSRGLARSNEQFF. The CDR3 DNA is TGTGCCAGCAGCTCAAGGGGACTAGCTCGATCCAATGAGCAGTTCTTC.

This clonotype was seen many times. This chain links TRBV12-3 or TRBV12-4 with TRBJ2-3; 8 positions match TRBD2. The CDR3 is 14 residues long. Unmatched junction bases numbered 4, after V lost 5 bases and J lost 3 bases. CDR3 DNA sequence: TGTGCCAGCAGTCCGGGGGGGGGTACAGATACGCAGTATTTT. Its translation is CASSPGGGTDTQYF.

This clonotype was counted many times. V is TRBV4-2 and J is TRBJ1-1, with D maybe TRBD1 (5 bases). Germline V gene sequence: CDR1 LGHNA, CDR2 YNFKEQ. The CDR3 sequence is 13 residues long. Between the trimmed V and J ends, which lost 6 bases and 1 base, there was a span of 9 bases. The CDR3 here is CASSSTGNTEAFF. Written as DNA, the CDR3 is TGTGCCAGCAGTTCTACAGGGAACACTGAAGCTTTCTTT.

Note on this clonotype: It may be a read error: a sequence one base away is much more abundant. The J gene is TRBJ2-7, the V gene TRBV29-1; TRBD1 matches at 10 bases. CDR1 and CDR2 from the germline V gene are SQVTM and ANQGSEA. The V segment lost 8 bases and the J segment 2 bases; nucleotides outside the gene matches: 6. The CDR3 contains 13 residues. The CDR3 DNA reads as TGCAGCAATGGGACAGGGGAGGCCTACGAGCAGTACTTC. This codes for CSNGTGEAYEQYF.

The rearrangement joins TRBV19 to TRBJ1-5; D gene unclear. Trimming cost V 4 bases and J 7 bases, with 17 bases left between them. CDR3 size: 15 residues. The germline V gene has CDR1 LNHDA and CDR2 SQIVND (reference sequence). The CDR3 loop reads CASSKEAGRNQPQHF. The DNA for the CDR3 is TGTGCCAGTAGTAAGGAGGCCGGGAGGAACCAGCCCCAGCATTTT.

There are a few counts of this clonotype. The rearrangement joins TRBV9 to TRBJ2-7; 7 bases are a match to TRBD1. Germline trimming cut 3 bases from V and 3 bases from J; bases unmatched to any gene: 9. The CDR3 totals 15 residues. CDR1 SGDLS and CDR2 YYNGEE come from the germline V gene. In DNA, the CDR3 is TGTGCCAGCAGCGGCCGTCCACAGGGGAACTACGAGCAGTACTTC. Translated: CASSGRPQGNYEQYF.

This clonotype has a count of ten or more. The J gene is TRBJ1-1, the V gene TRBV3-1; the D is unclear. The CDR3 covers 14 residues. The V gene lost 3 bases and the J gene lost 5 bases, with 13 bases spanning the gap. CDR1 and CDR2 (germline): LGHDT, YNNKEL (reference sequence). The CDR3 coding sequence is TGTGCCAGCAGCCAGGGCTCGTGGGGAACTGAAGCTTTCTTT. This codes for CASSQGSWGTEAFF.

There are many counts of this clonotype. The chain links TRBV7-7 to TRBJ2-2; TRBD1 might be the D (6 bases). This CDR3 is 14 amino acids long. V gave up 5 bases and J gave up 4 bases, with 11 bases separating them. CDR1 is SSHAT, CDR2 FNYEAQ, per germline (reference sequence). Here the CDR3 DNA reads TGTGCCAGCAGCCCTGGACAGAGCACCGGGGAGCTGTTTTTT. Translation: CASSPGQSTGELFF.

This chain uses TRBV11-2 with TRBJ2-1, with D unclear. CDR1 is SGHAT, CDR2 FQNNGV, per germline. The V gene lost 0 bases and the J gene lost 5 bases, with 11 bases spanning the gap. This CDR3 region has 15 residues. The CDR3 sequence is CASSLDWLENNEQFF. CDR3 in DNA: TGTGCCAGCAGCTTAGATTGGTTGGAGAACAATGAGCAGTTCTTC.

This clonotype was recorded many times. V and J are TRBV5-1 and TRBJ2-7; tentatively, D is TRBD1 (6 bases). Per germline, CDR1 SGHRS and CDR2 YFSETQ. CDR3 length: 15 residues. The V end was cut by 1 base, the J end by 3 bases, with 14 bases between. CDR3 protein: CASSLFWDTIYEQYF. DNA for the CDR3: TGCGCCAGCAGCTTGTTCTGGGACACCATCTACGAGCAGTACTTC.

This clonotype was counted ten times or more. CDR3 in amino acids: CSATDRNIQYF. CDR3 bases: TGCAGTGCCACGGACAGAAACATTCAGTACTTC. The rearrangement joins TRBV20-1 to TRBJ2-4; D perhaps matches TRBD1 (6 bases). The CDR3 has 11 residues. The V gene's germline CDR1 is DFQATT and CDR2 SNEGSKA (reference sequence). The V end was cut by 6 bases, the J end by 6 bases, with 9 bases between.

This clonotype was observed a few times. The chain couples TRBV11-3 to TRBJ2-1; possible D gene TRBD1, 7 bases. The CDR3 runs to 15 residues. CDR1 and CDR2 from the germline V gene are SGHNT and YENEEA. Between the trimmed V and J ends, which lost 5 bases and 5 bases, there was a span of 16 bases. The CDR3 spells CASSPGGDRDNEQFF. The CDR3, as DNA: TGTGCCAGCAGCCCCGGCGGGGACAGAGACAATGAGCAGTTCTTC.

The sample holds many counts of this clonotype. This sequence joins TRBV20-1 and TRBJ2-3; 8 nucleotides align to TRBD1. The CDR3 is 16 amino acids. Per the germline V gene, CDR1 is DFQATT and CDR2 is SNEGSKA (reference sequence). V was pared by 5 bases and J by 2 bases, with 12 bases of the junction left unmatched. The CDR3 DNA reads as TGCAGTGCTCCCAAATCACAGGGGGGCTTCACAGATACGCAGTATTTT. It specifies CSAPKSQGGFTDTQYF.

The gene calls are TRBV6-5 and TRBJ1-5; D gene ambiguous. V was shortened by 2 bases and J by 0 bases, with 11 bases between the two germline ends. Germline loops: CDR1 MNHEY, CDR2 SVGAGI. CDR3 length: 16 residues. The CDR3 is CASSYPRLDSNQPQHF. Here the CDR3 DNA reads TGTGCCAGCAGTTACCCAAGGTTAGATAGCAATCAGCCCCAGCATTTT.

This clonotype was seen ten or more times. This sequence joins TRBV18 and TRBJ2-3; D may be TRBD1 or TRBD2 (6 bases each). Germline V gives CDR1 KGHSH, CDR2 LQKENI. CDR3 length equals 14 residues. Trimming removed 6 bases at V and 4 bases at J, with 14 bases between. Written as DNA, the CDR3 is TGTGCCAGCTCCGGGGACCGGGGGCCAGATACGCAGTATTTT. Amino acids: CASSGDRGPDTQYF.

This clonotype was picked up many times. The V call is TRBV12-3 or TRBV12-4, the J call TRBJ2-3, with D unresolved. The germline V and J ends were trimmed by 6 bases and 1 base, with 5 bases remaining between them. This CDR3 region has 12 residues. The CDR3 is CASRRGTDTQYF. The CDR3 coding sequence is TGTGCCAGCAGAAGAGGCACAGATACGCAGTATTTT.

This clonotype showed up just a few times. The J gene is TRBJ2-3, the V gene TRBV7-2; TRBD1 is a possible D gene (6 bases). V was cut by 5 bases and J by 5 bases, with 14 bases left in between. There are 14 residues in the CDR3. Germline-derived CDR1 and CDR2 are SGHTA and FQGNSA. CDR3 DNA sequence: TGTGCCAGCAGCCGTGAAGGGGGTGTAGATACGCAGTATTTT. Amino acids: CASSREGGVDTQYF.

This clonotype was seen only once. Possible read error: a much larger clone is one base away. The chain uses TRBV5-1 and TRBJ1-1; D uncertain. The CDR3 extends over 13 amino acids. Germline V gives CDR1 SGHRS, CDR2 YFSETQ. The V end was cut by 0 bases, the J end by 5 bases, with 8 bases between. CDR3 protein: CASSLAGKTEAFF. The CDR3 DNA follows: TGCGCCAGCAGCTTGGCTGGGAAAACTGAAGCTTTCTTT.

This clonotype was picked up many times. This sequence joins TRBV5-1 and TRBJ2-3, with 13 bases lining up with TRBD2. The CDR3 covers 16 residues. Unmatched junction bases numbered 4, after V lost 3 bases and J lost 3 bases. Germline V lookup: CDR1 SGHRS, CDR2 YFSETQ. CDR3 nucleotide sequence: TGCGCCAGCAGCTCCCTACTAGCGGGGGGGACAGATACGCAGTATTTT. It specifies CASSSLLAGGTDTQYF.

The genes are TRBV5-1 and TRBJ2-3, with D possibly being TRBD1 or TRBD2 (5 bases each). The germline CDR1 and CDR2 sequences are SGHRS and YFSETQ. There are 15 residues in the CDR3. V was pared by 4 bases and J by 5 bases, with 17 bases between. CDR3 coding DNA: TGCGCCAGCAGCACCGGGGACCCTGGTGGAGATACGCAGTATTTT. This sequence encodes CASSTGDPGGDTQYF.

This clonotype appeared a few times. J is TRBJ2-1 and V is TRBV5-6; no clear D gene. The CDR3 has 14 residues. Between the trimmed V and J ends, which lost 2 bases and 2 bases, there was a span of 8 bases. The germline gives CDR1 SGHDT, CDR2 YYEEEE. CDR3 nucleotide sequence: TGTGCCAGCAGCTTCTGGAAGACCTACAATGAGCAGTTCTTC. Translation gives CASSFWKTYNEQFF. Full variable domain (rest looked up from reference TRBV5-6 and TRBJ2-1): DAGVTQSPTHLIKTRGQQVTLRCSPKSGHDTVSWYQQALGQGPQFIFQYYEEEERQRGNFPDRFSGHQFPNYSSELNVNALLLGDSALYLCASSFWKTYNEQFFGPGTRLTVL.

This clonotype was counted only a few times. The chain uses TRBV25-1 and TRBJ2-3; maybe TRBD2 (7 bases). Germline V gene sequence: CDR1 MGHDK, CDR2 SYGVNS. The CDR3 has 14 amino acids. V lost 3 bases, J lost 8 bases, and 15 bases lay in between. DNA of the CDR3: TGTGCCAGCAGTGAGGGGGGGCACCAGGGTACGCAGTATTTT. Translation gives CASSEGGHQGTQYF.

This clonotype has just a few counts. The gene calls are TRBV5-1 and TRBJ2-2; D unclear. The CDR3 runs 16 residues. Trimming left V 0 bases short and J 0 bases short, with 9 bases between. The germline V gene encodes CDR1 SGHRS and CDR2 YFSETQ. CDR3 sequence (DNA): TGCGCCAGCAGCTTGGGACACAATTCGAACACCGGGGAGCTGTTTTTT. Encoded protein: CASSLGHNSNTGELFF.

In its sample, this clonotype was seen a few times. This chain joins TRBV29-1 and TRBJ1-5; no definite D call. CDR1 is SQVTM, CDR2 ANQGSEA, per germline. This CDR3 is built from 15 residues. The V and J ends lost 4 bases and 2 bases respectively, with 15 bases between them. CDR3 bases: TGCAGCGTTGTTGAGAATCTGAGAGGCAATCAGCCCCAGCATTTT. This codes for CSVVENLRGNQPQHF. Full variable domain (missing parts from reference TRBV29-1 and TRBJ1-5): SAVISQKPSRDICQRGTSLTIQCQVDSQVTMMFWYRQQPGQSLTLIATANQGSEATYESGFVIDKFPISRPNLTFSTLTVSNMSPEDSSIYLCSVVENLRGNQPQHFGDGTRLSIL.

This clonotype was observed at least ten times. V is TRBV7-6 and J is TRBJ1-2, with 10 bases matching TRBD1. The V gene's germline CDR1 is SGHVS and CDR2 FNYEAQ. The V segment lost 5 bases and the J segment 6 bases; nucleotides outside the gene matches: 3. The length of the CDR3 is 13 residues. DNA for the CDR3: TGTGCCAGCAGCCGTGGGACAGGGGATGGCTACACCTTC. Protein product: CASSRGTGDGYTF. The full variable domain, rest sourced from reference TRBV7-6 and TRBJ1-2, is GAGVSQSPRYKVTKRGQDVALRCDPISGHVSLYWYRQALGQGPEFLTYFNYEAQQDKSGLPNDRFSAERPEGSISTLTIQRTEQRDSAMYRCASSRGTGDGYTFGSGTRLTVV.